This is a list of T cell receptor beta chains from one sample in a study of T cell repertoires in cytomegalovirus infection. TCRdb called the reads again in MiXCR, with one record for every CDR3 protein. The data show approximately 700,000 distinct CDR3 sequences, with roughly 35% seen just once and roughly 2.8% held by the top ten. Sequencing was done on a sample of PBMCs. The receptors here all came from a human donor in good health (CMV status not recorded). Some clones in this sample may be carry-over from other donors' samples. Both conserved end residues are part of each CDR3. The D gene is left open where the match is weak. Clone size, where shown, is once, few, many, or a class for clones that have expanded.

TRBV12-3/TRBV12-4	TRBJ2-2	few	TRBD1	CASSKNAGTANTGELFF	TGTGCCAGCAGTAAAAACGCCGGGACAGCGAACACCGGGGAGCTGTTTTTT
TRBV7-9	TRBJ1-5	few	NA	CASSLSDGASNQPQHF	TGTGCCAGCAGCTTGAGCGATGGAGCTAGCAATCAGCCCCAGCATTTT
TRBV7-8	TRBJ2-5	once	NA	CASSLVRQALQETQYF	TGTGCCAGCAGCTTAGTTCGGCAGGCACTCCAAGAGACCCAGTACTTC
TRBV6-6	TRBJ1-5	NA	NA	CASSYVAGGQPQHF	TGTGCCAGCAGTTACGTGGCGGGGGGACAGCCCCAGCATTTT
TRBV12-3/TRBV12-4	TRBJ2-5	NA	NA	CASSSQQLGETQYF	TGTGCCAGCAGTTCCCAACAGCTGGGAGAGACCCAGTACTTC
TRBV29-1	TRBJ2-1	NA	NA	CSGVRLVLYNEQFF	TGCAGCGGTGTTAGACTAGTACTCTACAATGAGCAGTTCTTC
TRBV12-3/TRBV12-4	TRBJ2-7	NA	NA	CASSSFGYEQSF	TGTGCCAGCAGTTCCTTTGGGTACGAGCAGTCCTTC
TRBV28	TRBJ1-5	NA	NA	CAGGSNQPHHF	TGTGCCGGTGGTAGCAATCAGCCCCATCATTTT
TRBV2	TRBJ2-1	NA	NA	CALRTNSYNEQFF	TGTGCCCTCCGGACGAACTCCTACAATGAGCAGTTCTTC
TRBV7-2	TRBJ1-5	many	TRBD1	CASSQGGGFLYQPQHF	TGTGCCAGCAGCCAGGGGGGGGGCTTCCTTTATCAGCCCCAGCATTTT
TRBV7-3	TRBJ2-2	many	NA	CASSSSQGELFF	TGTGCCAGCAGCTCAAGTCAGGGGGAGCTGTTTTTT
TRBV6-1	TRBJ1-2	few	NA	CASSTPHSGYGYTF	TGTGCCAGCAGTACCCCCCACAGCGGCTATGGCTACACCTTC
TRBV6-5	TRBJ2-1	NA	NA	CASSSLTNNEQFF	TGTGCCAGCAGTTCCCTAACGAACAATGAGCAGTTCTTC
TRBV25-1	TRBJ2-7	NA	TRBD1	CASRTGGSYEQYF	TGTGCCAGCCGCACAGGGGGCTCCTACGAGCAGTACTTC
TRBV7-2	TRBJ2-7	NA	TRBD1	CASSPDRRSSYEQYF	TGTGCCAGCAGCCCGGACAGGCGAAGCTCCTACGAGCAGTACTTC
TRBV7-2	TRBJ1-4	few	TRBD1	CASSLGTGSGGKLFF	TGTGCCAGCAGCTTAGGGACAGGGTCAGGTGGAAAACTGTTTTTT
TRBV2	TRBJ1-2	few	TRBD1	CASRPTGVTNYGYTF	TGTGCCAGCAGACCCACAGGGGTGACTAACTATGGCTACACCTTC
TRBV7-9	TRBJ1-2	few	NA	CASSLAHRGYTF	TGTGCCAGCAGCTTAGCGCACCGGGGCTACACCTTC
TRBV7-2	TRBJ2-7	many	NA	CASSFTYEQYF	TGTGCCAGCAGCTTTACCTACGAGCAGTACTTC
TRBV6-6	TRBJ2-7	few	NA	CASSSVGRSSYEQYF	TGTGCCAGCAGTTCGGTCGGCAGGAGCTCCTACGAGCAGTACTTC
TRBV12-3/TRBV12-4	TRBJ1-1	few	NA	CASSSRTVNTEAFF	TGTGCCAGCAGTTCGCGGACCGTGAACACTGAAGCTTTCTTT
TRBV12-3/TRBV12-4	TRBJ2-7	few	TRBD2	CASSQREGLYEQYF	TGTGCCAGCAGCCAGCGGGAGGGACTCTACGAGCAGTACTTC
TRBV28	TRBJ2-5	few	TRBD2	CASSAGVQETQYF	TGTGCCAGCAGTGCGGGAGTGCAAGAGACCCAGTACTTC
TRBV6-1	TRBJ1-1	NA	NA	CASSSGFGTEAFF	TGTGCCAGCAGTTCAGGGTTTGGAACTGAAGCTTTCTTT
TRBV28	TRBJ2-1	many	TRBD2	CASSQLAGGYNEQFF	TGTGCCAGCAGTCAACTAGCGGGAGGCTACAATGAGCAGTTCTTC
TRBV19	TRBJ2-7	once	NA	CASSIAVGVYDQYF	TGTGCCAGTAGTATAGCCGTCGGGGTTTACGATCAGTACTTC
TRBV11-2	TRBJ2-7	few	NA	CASSFGFGDPISYEQYF	TGTGCCAGCAGCTTCGGCTTTGGGGACCCGATCTCCTACGAGCAGTACTTC
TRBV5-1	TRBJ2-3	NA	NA	CASSLAARSTDTQYF	TGCGCCAGCAGCTTGGCCGCTAGAAGCACAGATACGCAGTATTTT
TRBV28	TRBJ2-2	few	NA	CASSFLRRRNTGELFF	TGTGCCAGCAGCTTTCTTCGTCGGCGGAACACCGGGGAGCTGTTTTTT
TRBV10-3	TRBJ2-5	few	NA	CAISDGMAQETQYF	TGTGCCATCAGTGACGGTATGGCTCAAGAGACCCAGTACTTC
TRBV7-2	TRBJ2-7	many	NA	CASSLDSRREQYF	TGTGCCAGCAGCTTAGATTCGCGGCGCGAGCAGTACTTC
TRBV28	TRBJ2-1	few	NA	CASSLPTPSRAEPGRSSYNEQFF	TGTGCCAGCAGTTTACCTACACCGAGCAGGGCGGAACCCGGTAGAAGCTCCTACAATGAGCAGTTCTTC
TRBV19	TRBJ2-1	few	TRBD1	CASSMKYRGRFLNEQFF	TGTGCCAGTAGTATGAAATACAGGGGGCGGTTTTTGAATGAGCAGTTCTTC
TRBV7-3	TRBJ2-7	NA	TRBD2	CASSLGISGQYEQYF	TGTGCCAGCAGCTTAGGTATTAGCGGGCAGTACGAGCAGTACTTC
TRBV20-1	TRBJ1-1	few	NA	CSALSNLNTEAFF	TGCAGTGCTCTGTCGAATTTGAACACTGAAGCTTTCTTT